These 6 T cell receptor beta chains were all obtained from the same sample, sequenced in a study of blood T cell dynamics during melanoma immunotherapy. Here immunoSEQ multiplex PCR was the method, and the copy in TCRdb shows in-frame clones only, minus some. Counted here are over 15,000 clones, 83% occurring once; the ten biggest clones make up about 8.1%. Stated time point: pre-treatment baseline. Source: blood, taken from a patient treated with checkpoint blockade. All receptors come from a human donor with melanoma.

The chain recombines TRBV6-5 with TRBJ1-1; TRBD1 matches 8 bases. This CDR3 is built from 15 residues. In germline, CDR1 is MNHEY, CDR2 SVGAGI. V dropped 0 bases and J dropped 5; count of bases not matched to a gene: 5. The CDR3 region has the DNA TGTGCCAGCAGTTACTCCTCAGGGGGCGGAACTGAAGCTTTCTTT. Its protein product is CASSYSSGGGTEAFF.

The J gene is TRBJ2-2, the V gene TRBV4-2, with TRBD1 matching over 12 bases. The germline V gene has CDR1 LGHNA and CDR2 YNFKEQ. This CDR3 is built from 17 residues. Trimming at V came to 3 bases and at J to 3 bases, leaving 5 bases not matched to a gene. CDR3 nucleotides: TGTGCCAGCAGCCAGGTGGGACAGGGGGCTTACACCGGGGAGCTGTTTTTT. This translates into CASSQVGQGAYTGELFF.

The rearrangement uses TRBV19 and TRBJ2-1; 8 bases fit TRBD2. Germline V lookup: CDR1 LNHDA, CDR2 SQIVND (reference sequence). V shed 3 bases and J 5 bases; nucleotides not matched to a gene: 9. The CDR3 contains 16 residues. The CDR3 reads CASSIITSGLHNEQFF. The CDR3 region has the DNA TGTGCCAGTAGTATTATAACTAGCGGACTCCACAATGAGCAGTTCTTC.

CDR3 region: CASSLARGPVQPQHF. The CDR3 DNA reads TGTGCCAGCAGCTTAGCGCGGGGGCCCGTTCAGCCCCAGCATTTT. This rearrangement joins TRBV7-2 to TRBJ1-5; D may be TRBD1 (6 bases). The CDR3 extends over 15 amino acids. V was shortened by 0 bases and J by 6 bases, with 12 bases between the two germline ends. Germline loops: CDR1 SGHTA, CDR2 FQGNSA.

This clone occurred once. This chain joins TRBV6-5 and TRBJ1-3, with D unresolved. CDR1 is MNHEY and CDR2 is SVGAGI in the germline V gene. With 2 bases removed from V and 10 bases from J, the gap between germline ends came to 12 bases. CDR3 length equals 13 residues. The CDR3 region has the DNA TGTGCCAGCAGTTACCGTGGGTTGGGAACCATATATTTT. It specifies CASSYRGLGTIYF.

The chain links TRBV19 to TRBJ1-6, with 8 bases matching TRBD1. The germline gives CDR1 LNHDA, CDR2 SQIVND (reference sequence). V shed 1 base and J 6 bases; nucleotides not matched to a gene: 11. CDR3 length: 18 residues. CDR3 amino acids: CASSIVPAGGVGNSPLHF. The CDR3 nucleotides read TGTGCCAGTAGTATAGTCCCTGCAGGGGGCGTCGGTAATTCACCCCTCCACTTT. Together with reference TRBV19 and TRBJ1-6, the CDR3 gives the full variable domain: DGGITQSPKYLFRKEGQNVTLSCEQNLNHDAMYWYRQDPGQGLRLIYYSQIVNDFQKGDIAEGYSVSREKKESFPLTVTSAQKNPTAFYLCASSIVPAGGVGNSPLHFGNGTRLTVT.